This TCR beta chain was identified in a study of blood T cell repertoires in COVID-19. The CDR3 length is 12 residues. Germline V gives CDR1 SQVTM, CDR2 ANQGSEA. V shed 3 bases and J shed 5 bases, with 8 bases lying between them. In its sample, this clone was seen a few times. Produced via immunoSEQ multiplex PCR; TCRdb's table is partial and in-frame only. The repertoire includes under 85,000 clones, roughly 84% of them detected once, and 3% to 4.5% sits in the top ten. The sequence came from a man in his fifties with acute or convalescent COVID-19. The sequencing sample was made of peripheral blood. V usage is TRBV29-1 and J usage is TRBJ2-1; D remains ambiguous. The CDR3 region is CSVEIRDNEQFF. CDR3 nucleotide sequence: TGCAGCGTTGAGATCCGGGACAATGAGCAGTTCTTC.